This TCR beta chain stems from a study of neurological immune-mediated disorders. A 10-nucleotide random UMI tagged transcripts in template-switch 5'RACE cDNA synthesis. TCRdb redid the calling of the 5' RACE reads with MiXCR, one entry per CDR3 protein. The sample includes tens of thousands of distinct CDR3 sequences, about 6.3% seen only once; the top ten take around 0.6%. At least ten counts were recorded for this clonotype. Germline V lookup: CDR1 SGHTA, CDR2 FQGNSA. V lost 4 bases and J 4 bases, leaving 17 bases between the germline ends. The CDR3 sequence is 16 residues long. Libraries from sorted cells used 1 million T cells (CD4+ or CD8+).

The sequenced sample consisted of CD4+ T cells from blood. The receptor was isolated from a woman in her thirties or forties in good health. The chain combines TRBV7-2 with TRBJ2-1; D may be TRBD1 or TRBD2 (5 bases each). In DNA form, the CDR3 reads TGTGCCAGCAGCTGGGCCCGGAGGACAAGATACAATGAGCAGTTCTTC. Its translation is CASSWARRTRYNEQFF.